Each of the 27 T cell receptor beta chains below was sequenced from the same sample in a study of shared clonotypes between healthy human individuals. The assay was immunoSEQ multiplex PCR, and TCRdb's table has in-frame clones only and misses some. This table holds more than 2,000,000 clones, 85% to 95% found once. Sequenced material: naive CD4+ T cells sorted from blood. Subset: CD45RA+ positively selected. The receptors were gathered from a man aged 18 to 30 in good health.

The rearrangement joins TRBV5-4 to TRBJ1-1, with D unclear. Germline CDR1 and CDR2: SGHNT and YYREEE (reference sequence). Trimming removed 3 bases at V and 0 bases at J, with 9 bases between. The CDR3 is 14 residues long. CDR3 residues: CASSSERMNTEAFF. The CDR3, as DNA: TGTGCCAGCAGCTCCGAGAGGATGAACACTGAAGCTTTCTTT. The full variable domain, with the rest looked up from reference TRBV5-4 and TRBJ1-1, is ETGVTQSPTHLIKTRGQQVTLRCSSQSGHNTVSWYQQALGQGPQFIFQYYREEENGRGNFPPRFSGLQFPNYSSELNVNALELDDSALYLCASSSERMNTEAFFGQGTRLTVV.

V gene TRBV18 combines with J gene TRBJ2-3; TRBD2 might be the D (6 bases). Germline V gives CDR1 KGHSH, CDR2 LQKENI. Trimming left V 6 bases short and J 4 bases short, with 17 bases between. The CDR3 totals 15 residues. CDR3 loop: CASSAAGRDPDTQYF. CDR3 DNA sequence: TGTGCCAGCTCGGCAGCGGGCCGGGACCCAGATACGCAGTATTTT.

The chain uses TRBV4-1 and TRBJ1-3; D unresolved. The CDR3 is made up of 12 amino acids. Germline values: CDR1 MGHRA, CDR2 YSYEKL. Trimming took 4 bases from V and 9 from J, leaving 10 bases between them. CDR3 sequence reads: CASSPVSGTIYF. As DNA, the CDR3 is TGCGCCAGCAGCCCAGTTTCGGGCACCATATATTTT.

This rearrangement joins TRBV7-2 to TRBJ1-2; no reliable D call. V was clipped by 1 base and J by 8 bases, with 8 bases between them. Germline CDR1 reads SGHTA; CDR2 reads FQGNSA. CDR3 length equals 12 residues. Here the CDR3 DNA reads TGTGCCAGCAGCTTAGAATCTGGGGGCTACACCTTC. It encodes CASSLESGGYTF.

The chain is built from TRBV5-1 and TRBJ2-5; TRBD2 is a possible D gene (6 bases). Germline CDR1 SGHRS, CDR2 YFSETQ. This CDR3 region has 17 residues. V shed 0 bases and J shed 4 bases, with 19 bases lying between them. The CDR3 DNA reads TGCGCCAGCAGCTTGGCTGGGCGGGATCCATCCGTAGAGACCCAGTACTTC. Encoded protein: CASSLAGRDPSVETQYF.

V gene TRBV10-1 combines with J gene TRBJ2-5; D call uncertain. The end of the DNA fits TRBJ2-7 better, so the J call may be wrong. Germline-derived CDR1 and CDR2 are WNHNN and SYGVQD (reference sequence). CDR3 length equals 15 residues. The CDR3 loop is CASSESSARSYEQYF. DNA for the CDR3: TGCGCCAGCAGTGAGTCTTCGGCCAGATCCTACGAGCAGTACTTC.

V is TRBV6-6 and J is TRBJ2-7; 9 bases line up with TRBD2. This CDR3 comprises 15 residues. From germline, CDR1 is MNHNY and CDR2 SVGAGI (reference sequence). The trim removed 5 bases at V and 6 bases at J, leaving 11 bases unmatched. The CDR3 coding sequence is TGTGCCAGCAGTGACCCGGCGGGGGGGGATTCCGAGCAGTACTTC. Amino acid sequence: CASSDPAGGDSEQYF.

This clone was observed a single time. This chain joins TRBV18 and TRBJ2-5; D not resolved. Germline CDR1 is KGHSH and CDR2 is LQKENI. The germline V and J ends were trimmed by 0 bases and 4 bases, with 9 bases remaining between them. The CDR3 runs 14 residues. CDR3 bases: TGTGCCAGCTCACCACCTTCTGTTTCAGAGACCCAGTACTTC. Amino acids: CASSPPSVSETQYF. Complete variable domain (other parts from reference TRBV18 and TRBJ2-5): NAGVMQNPRHLVRRRGQEARLRCSPMKGHSHVYWYRQLPEEGLKFMVYLQKENIIDESGMPKERFSAEFPKEGPSILRIQQVVRGDSAAYFCASSPPSVSETQYFGPGTRLLVL.

V is TRBV5-1 and J is TRBJ1-4; possibly TRBD1 for D (5 bases). Trimming pared 5 bases from V and 6 bases from J, leaving 11 bases between. This CDR3 contains 13 residues. Germline V lookup: CDR1 SGHRS, CDR2 YFSETQ. CDR3 residues: CASRKGVDEKLFF. CDR3 in DNA: TGCGCCAGCAGGAAAGGGGTGGATGAAAAACTGTTTTTT. Full variable domain (missing parts from reference TRBV5-1 and TRBJ1-4): KAGVTQTPRYLIKTRGQQVTLSCSPISGHRSVSWYQQTPGQGLQFLFEYFSETQRNKGNFPGRFSGRQFSNSRSEMNVSTLELGDSALYLCASRKGVDEKLFFGSGTQLSVL.

The V and J genes are TRBV7-9 and TRBJ1-2, with unresolved D. Germline loops: CDR1 SEHNR, CDR2 FQNEAQ (reference sequence). This CDR3 contains 11 residues. V was trimmed by 4 bases and J by 4 bases, leaving 4 bases between them. DNA of the CDR3: TGTGCCAGCAGCTCTACCTATGGCTACACCTTC. This translates into CASSSTYGYTF.

The V call is TRBV20-1, the J call TRBJ1-3, with D possibly TRBD1 on 6 matching bases. The length of the CDR3 is 11 residues. The germline V gene has CDR1 DFQATT and CDR2 SNEGSKA (reference sequence). CDR3 sequence reads: CRRRGGDTIYF. In DNA form, the CDR3 reads TGCAGAAGAAGAGGGGGGGACACCATATATTTT.

CDR3 bases: TGTGCCAGCAGCCCAGTTTACCTAGCGGAGCAGTTCTTC. This codes for CASSPVYLAEQFF. The chain combines TRBV7-2 with TRBJ2-1; perhaps TRBD2 as D (6 bases). The V and J ends lost 5 bases and 10 bases respectively, with 15 bases between them. Germline V gene lookup returns CDR1 SGHTA and CDR2 FQGNSA. The CDR3 sequence is 13 residues long.

This chain joins TRBV5-1 and TRBJ2-3, with D unclear. V was cut by 1 base and J by 0 bases, with 6 bases left in between. Germline lookup yields CDR1 SGHRS and CDR2 YFSETQ. This CDR3 comprises 14 residues. This CDR3 reads CASSLQASTDTQYF. The CDR3 DNA is TGCGCCAGCAGCTTGCAGGCGAGCACAGATACGCAGTATTTT.

The chain carries TRBV6-6 and TRBJ2-3; D possibly uses TRBD1 or TRBD2 (6 bases each). Germline CDR1 MNHNY, CDR2 SVGAGI (reference sequence). Deletions cut 4 bases from V and 1 base from J, with 15 bases between. CDR3 length equals 16 residues. The CDR3 region is CASSSTGAKGTDTQYF. The CDR3 DNA sequence: TGTGCCAGCAGTTCCACGGGGGCGAAAGGCACAGATACGCAGTATTTT.

In regard to this clone: The sample holds other DNA sequences that translate to the same CDR3. The chain joins TRBV6-5 to TRBJ2-2; D remains ambiguous. Germline assignment: CDR1 MNHEY and CDR2 SVGAGI. The V and J ends lost 6 bases and 2 bases respectively, with 7 bases between them. CDR3 length: 13 residues. The CDR3 loop is CASRDPNTGELFF. The CDR3 nucleotides are TGTGCCAGCAGGGACCCAAACACCGGGGAGCTGTTTTTT.

This sequence joins TRBV2 and TRBJ2-7; either TRBD1 or TRBD2 may supply D (5 bases each). With 9 bases removed from V and 4 bases from J, the gap between germline ends came to 10 bases. CDR1 is SNHLY and CDR2 is FYNNEI in the germline V gene. This CDR3 is 11 amino acids long. The CDR3 DNA reads TGTGCCAGTGGGACGGAATACGAGCAGTACTTC. The encoded protein is CASGTEYEQYF.

This clone was picked up a small number of times. V is TRBV23-1 and J is TRBJ1-5, with D uncertain. TRBV23-1 is classed as an ORF, of uncertain function. Trimming left V 6 bases short and J 1 base short, with 7 bases between. The CDR3 sequence is 13 residues long. The CDR3 is CASRLVSNQPQHF. The CDR3 DNA reads as TGCGCCAGCAGACTGGTGAGCAATCAGCCCCAGCATTTT.

The sample holds one count of this clone. The chain is built from TRBV6-5 and TRBJ2-7; possibly TRBD2 for D (6 bases). The CDR3 extends over 14 amino acids. Looked up from germline, CDR1 is MNHEY and CDR2 is SVGAGI. The ends were cut back, 5 bases at V and 4 bases at J, with 15 bases in the middle. In DNA form, the CDR3 reads TGTGCCAGCAGTGGTTGGAGGGTGGGGTACGAGCAGTACTTC. As protein: CASSGWRVGYEQYF.

The rearrangement joins TRBV18 to TRBJ1-5, with D perhaps matching TRBD1 (5 bases). The CDR3 contains 14 residues. V was cut by 10 bases and J by 0 bases, with 13 bases left in between. Germline CDR1 is KGHSH and CDR2 is LQKENI. The CDR3, as DNA: TGTGCCACTTCGGGGGGGAATAGCAATCAGCCCCAGCATTTT. This gives the protein CATSGGNSNQPQHF.

This chain uses TRBV10-3 with TRBJ2-3, with D hard to call. The V end lost 5 bases, the J end lost 0 bases, and 9 bases lay between the germline ends. Germline V lookup: CDR1 ENHRY, CDR2 SYGVKD. The CDR3 length is 14 residues. CDR3 nucleotide sequence: TGTGCCATCAGTCTCCGGTCTAGCACAGATACGCAGTATTTT. It yields the protein CAISLRSSTDTQYF.

About this clone itself: Other nucleotide sequences in the sample specify the same CDR3. V and J are TRBV7-9 and TRBJ2-1; the D gene is possibly TRBD2 (6 bases). The CDR3 is made up of 14 amino acids. Germline V gene sequence: CDR1 SEHNR, CDR2 FQNEAQ (reference sequence). The ends were cut back, 1 base at V and 4 bases at J, with 8 bases in the middle. Here the CDR3 DNA reads TGTGCCAGCAGCTTAGGGACTACTTACAATGAGCAGTTCTTC. This gives the protein CASSLGTTYNEQFF.

The CDR3 reads CASSPKTGFGKGNQPQHF. CDR3 in DNA: TGTGCCAGCAGCCCCAAGACAGGGTTTGGCAAGGGGAATCAGCCCCAGCATTTT. The chain employs TRBV7-8 and TRBJ1-5; 7 bases are a match to TRBD1. Trimming removed 5 bases from V and 4 bases from J; junction bases left unmatched: 17. Germline-derived CDR1 and CDR2 are SGHVS and FQNEAQ. This CDR3 contains 18 residues.

The chain has TRBV10-1 and TRBJ2-6; D is perhaps TRBD1 (6 bases). V was trimmed by 5 bases and J by 4 bases, leaving 15 bases between them. Germline assignment: CDR1 WNHNN and CDR2 SYGVQD (reference sequence). The CDR3 is made up of 16 amino acids. DNA for the CDR3: TGCGCCAGCAGTTGGACACAGGGTTACGGGGCCAACGTCCTGACTTTC. This gives the protein CASSWTQGYGANVLTF.

J is TRBJ1-1 and V is TRBV5-1; D is ambiguous. Germline-derived CDR1 and CDR2 are SGHRS and YFSETQ. The CDR3 covers 15 residues. With 4 bases removed from V and 0 bases from J, the gap between germline ends came to 13 bases. CDR3 in amino acids: CASSGAGSVNTEAFF. The CDR3 DNA reads as TGCGCCAGCAGCGGAGCAGGTTCGGTGAACACTGAAGCTTTCTTT. Using reference TRBV5-1 and TRBJ1-1 for the parts outside the CDR3, the full variable domain is KAGVTQTPRYLIKTRGQQVTLSCSPISGHRSVSWYQQTPGQGLQFLFEYFSETQRNKGNFPGRFSGRQFSNSRSEMNVSTLELGDSALYLCASSGAGSVNTEAFFGQGTRLTVV.

This clone has just a few counts. The chain combines TRBV30 with TRBJ2-7, with D possibly matching TRBD1 (6 bases). CDR3 length: 15 residues. With 2 bases removed from V and 2 bases from J, the gap between germline ends came to 16 bases. Germline lookup yields CDR1 GTSNPN and CDR2 SVGIG (reference sequence). The CDR3 DNA is TGTGCCTGGAGTCAAGACAGGCGGACCCCCTACGAGCAGTACTTC. Translated, it gives CAWSQDRRTPYEQYF.

The genes are TRBV19 and TRBJ1-3, with TRBD1 matching over 7 bases. Germline V gene lookup returns CDR1 LNHDA and CDR2 SQIVND (reference sequence). The CDR3 is made up of 15 amino acids. Trimming took 7 bases from V and 0 from J; bases not matched to a gene: 6. In DNA, the CDR3 is TGTGCCAGTACCCCGGGACAGATCTCTGGAAACACCATATATTTT. This encodes CASTPGQISGNTIYF.

The V and J genes are TRBV6-1 and TRBJ2-3; no firm D call. The germline V gene encodes CDR1 MNHNS and CDR2 SASEGT. This CDR3 has 15 amino acids. The V and J ends lost 3 bases and 3 bases respectively, with 13 bases between them. CDR3 sequence reads: CASSDRSRRTDTQYF. DNA for the CDR3: TGTGCCAGCAGTGACCGTAGCCGAAGGACAGATACGCAGTATTTT.